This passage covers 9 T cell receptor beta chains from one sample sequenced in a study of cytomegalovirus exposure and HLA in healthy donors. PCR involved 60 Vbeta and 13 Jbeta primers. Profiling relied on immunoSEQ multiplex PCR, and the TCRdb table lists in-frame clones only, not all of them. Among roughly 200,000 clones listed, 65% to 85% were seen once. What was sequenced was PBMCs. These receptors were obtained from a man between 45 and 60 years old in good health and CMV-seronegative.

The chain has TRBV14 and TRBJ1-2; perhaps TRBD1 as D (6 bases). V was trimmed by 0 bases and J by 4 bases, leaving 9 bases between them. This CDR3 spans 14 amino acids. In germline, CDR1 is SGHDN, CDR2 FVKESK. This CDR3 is CASSQDPRGYGYTF. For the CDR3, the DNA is TGTGCCAGCAGCCAAGATCCCAGGGGCTATGGCTACACCTTC.

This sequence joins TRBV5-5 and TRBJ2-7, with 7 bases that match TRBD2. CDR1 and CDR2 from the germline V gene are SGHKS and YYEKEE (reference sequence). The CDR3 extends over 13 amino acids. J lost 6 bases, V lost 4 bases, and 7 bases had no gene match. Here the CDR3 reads CASSGGVHVEQYF. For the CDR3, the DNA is TGTGCCAGCAGCGGGGGGGTCCATGTCGAGCAGTACTTC.

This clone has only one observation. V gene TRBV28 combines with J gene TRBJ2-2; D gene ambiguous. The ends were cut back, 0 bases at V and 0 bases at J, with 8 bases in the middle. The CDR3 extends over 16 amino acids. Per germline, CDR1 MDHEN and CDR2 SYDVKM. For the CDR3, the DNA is TGTGCCAGCAGTTTATGGGAACAGACGAACACCGGGGAGCTGTTTTTT. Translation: CASSLWEQTNTGELFF.

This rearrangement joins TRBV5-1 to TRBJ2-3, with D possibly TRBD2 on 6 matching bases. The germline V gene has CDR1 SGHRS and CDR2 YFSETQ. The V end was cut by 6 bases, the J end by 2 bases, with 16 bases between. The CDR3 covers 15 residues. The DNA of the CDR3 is TGCGCCAGCAAATACGCGGGACTCTACACAGATACGCAGTATTTT. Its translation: CASKYAGLYTDTQYF.

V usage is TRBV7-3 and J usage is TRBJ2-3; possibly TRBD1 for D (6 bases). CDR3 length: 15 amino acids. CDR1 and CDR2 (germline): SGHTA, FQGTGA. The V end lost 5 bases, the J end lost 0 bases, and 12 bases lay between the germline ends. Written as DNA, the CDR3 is TGTGCCAGCAGCCCCGACAGGACTAGCACAGATACGCAGTATTTT. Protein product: CASSPDRTSTDTQYF.

The CDR3: CASSLAATREGTDTQYF. The DNA of the CDR3 is TGTGCCAGCAGCTTGGCCGCAACGAGGGAGGGCACAGATACGCAGTATTTT. This chain joins TRBV5-8 and TRBJ2-3, with a possible D match to TRBD2 (6 bases). The CDR3 is 17 amino acids. Germline values: CDR1 SGHTS, CDR2 YDEGEE. Trimming removed 0 bases at V and 1 base at J, with 15 bases between.

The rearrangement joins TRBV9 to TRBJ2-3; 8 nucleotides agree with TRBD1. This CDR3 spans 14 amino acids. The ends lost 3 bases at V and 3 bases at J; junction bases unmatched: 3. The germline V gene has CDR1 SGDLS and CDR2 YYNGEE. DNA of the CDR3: TGTGCCAGCAGCGCAAGACAGGGGACAGATACGCAGTATTTT. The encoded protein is CASSARQGTDTQYF.

CDR3: CASSAGNSYEQYF. DNA of the CDR3: TGTGCCAGCAGTGCCGGGAACTCCTACGAGCAGTACTTC. The chain has TRBV27 and TRBJ2-7; D is perhaps TRBD2 (5 bases). V dropped 5 bases and J dropped 0 bases, with 8 bases sitting between them. Looked up from germline, CDR1 is MNHEY and CDR2 is SMNVEV (reference sequence). The CDR3 loop spans 13 amino acids.

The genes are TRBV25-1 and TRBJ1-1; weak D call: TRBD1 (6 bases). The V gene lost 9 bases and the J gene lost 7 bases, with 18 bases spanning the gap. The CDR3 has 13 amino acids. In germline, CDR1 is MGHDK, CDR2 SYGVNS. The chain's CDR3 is CARNTIQGIEAFF. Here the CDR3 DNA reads TGTGCCAGGAATACAATACAGGGAATTGAAGCTTTCTTT.